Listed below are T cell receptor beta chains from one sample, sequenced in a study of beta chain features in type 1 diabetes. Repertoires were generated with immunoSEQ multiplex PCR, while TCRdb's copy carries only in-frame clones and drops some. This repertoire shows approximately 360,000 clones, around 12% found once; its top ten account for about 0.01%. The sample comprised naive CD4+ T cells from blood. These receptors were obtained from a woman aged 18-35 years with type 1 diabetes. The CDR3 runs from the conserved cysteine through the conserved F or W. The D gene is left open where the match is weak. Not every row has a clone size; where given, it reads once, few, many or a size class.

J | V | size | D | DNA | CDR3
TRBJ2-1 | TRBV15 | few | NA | TGTGCCACCAGCGAGTTCTCCTACAATGAGCAGTTCTTC | CATSEFSYNEQFF
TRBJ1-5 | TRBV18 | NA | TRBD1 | TGTGCCAGCTCACCTCGTGATCCGGGACAGGGATCCTATGGCAATCAGCCCCAGCATTTT | CASSPRDPGQGSYGNQPQHF
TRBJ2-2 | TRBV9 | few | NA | TGTGCCAGCAGCGTCTCCACCGGGGAGCTGTTTTTT | CASSVSTGELFF
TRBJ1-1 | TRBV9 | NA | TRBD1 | TGTGCCAGCAGCGCTTCCCCGACAGGGAATGAAGCTTTCTTT | CASSASPTGNEAFF
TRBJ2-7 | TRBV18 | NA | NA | TGTGCCAGCTCACCGGGACAAAGCTCCTACGAGCAGTACTTC | CASSPGQSSYEQYF
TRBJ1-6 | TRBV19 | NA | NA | TGTGCCAGTAGTATCCGGACGGGAGATTCGCCACCCCTCCACTTT | CASSIRTGDSPPLHF
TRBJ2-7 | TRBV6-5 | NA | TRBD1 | TGTGCCAGCGCAGATTTGACAGGGCAAACCTACGAGCAGTACTTC | CASADLTGQTYEQYF
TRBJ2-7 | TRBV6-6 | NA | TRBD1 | TGTGCCAGCAGCCGGGACAGGTTTTACGAGCAGTACTTC | CASSRDRFYEQYF
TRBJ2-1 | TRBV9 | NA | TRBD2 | TGTGCCAGCAGCGTAGATCTAGCGGGGGCCGAGACTAAACACTACAATGAGCAGTTCTTC | CASSVDLAGAETKHYNEQFF
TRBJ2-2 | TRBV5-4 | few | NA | TGTGCCAGCAGCTTGGTGGGCCTACCGAACACCGGGGAGCTGTTTTTT | CASSLVGLPNTGELFF
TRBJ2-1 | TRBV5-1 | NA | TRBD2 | TGCGCCAGCAGCACCATAGCGGGACGGACCAATGAGCAGTTCTTC | CASSTIAGRTNEQFF
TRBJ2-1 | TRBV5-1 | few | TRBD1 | TGCGCCAGCAGCTTGTCAGGGGGCCACAATGAGCAGTTCTTC | CASSLSGGHNEQFF
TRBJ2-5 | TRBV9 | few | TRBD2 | TGTGCCAGCAGCGTAAGCGGGGGCGAAGAGACCCAGTACTTC | CASSVSGGEETQYF
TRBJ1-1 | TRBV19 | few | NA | TGTGCCAGTAGTATAGAGGGCGGGGTGGCTGAAGCTTTCTTT | CASSIEGGVAEAFF
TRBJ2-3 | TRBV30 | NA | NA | TGTGCCTGGGAAGTAGGCACAGATACGCAGTATTTT | CAWEVGTDTQYF
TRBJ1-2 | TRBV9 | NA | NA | TGTGCCAGCAGCGCCCAAGGTGGGACATCAACCTCCTATGGCTACACCTTC | CASSAQGGTSTSYGYTF